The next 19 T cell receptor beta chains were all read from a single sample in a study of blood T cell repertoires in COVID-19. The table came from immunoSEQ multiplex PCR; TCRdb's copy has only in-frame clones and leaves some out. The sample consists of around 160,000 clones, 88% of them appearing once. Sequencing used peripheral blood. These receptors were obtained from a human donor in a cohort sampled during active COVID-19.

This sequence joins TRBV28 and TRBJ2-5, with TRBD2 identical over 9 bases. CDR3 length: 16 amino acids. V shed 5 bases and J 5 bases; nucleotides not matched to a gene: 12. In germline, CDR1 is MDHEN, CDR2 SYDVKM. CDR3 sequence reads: CASSPQGRGGRETQYF. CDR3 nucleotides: TGTGCCAGCAGTCCTCAAGGGCGGGGGGGCCGTGAGACCCAGTACTTC.

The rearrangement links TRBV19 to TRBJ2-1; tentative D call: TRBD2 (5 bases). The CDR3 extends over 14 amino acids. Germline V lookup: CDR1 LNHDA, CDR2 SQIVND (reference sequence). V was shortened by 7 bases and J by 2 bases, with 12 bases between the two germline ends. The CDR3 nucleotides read TGTGCCAGTATGAAGGAGAGGGCCTACAATGAGCAGTTCTTC. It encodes CASMKERAYNEQFF.

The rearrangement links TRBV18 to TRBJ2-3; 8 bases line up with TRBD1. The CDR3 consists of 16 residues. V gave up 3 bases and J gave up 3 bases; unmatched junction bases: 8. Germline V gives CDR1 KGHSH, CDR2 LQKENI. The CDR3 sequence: CASSPGTGTTTDTQYF. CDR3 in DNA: TGTGCCAGCTCACCTGGGACAGGAACCACAACAGATACGCAGTATTTT.

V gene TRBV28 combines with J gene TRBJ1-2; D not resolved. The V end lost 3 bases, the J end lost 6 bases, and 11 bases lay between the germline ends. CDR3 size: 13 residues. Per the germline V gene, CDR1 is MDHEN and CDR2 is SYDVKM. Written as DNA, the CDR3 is TGTGCCAGCAGTTTGTTGGGAGAAGATGGCTACACCTTC. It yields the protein CASSLLGEDGYTF.

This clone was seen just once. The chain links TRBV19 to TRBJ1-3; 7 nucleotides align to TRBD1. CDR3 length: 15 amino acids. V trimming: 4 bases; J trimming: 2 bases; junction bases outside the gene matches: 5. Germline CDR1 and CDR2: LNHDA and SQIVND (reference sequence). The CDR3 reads CASSKTGDAGNTIYF. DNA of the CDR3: TGTGCCAGTAGTAAAACAGGGGACGCTGGAAACACCATATATTTT.

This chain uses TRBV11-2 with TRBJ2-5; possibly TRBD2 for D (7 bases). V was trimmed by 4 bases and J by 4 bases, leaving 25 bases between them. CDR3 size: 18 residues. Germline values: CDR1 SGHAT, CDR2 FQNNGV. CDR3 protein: CASSSFWGGGTLRETQYF. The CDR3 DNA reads TGTGCCAGCAGCTCCTTTTGGGGGGGCGGGACCCTAAGAGAGACCCAGTACTTC.

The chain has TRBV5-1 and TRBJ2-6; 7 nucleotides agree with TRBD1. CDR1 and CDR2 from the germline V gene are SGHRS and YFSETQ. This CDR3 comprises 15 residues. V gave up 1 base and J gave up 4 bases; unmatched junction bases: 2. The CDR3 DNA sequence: TGCGCCAGCAGCTTGACAGGGGCCGGGGCCAACGTCCTGACTTTC. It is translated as CASSLTGAGANVLTF. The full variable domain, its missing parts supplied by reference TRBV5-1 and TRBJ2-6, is KAGVTQTPRYLIKTRGQQVTLSCSPISGHRSVSWYQQTPGQGLQFLFEYFSETQRNKGNFPGRFSGRQFSNSRSEMNVSTLELGDSALYLCASSLTGAGANVLTFGAGSRLTVL.

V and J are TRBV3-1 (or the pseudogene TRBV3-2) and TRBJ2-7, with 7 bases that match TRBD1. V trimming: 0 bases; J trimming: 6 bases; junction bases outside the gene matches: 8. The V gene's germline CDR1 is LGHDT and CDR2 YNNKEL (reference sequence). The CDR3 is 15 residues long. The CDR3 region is CASSQDLAGGSEQYF. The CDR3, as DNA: TGTGCCAGCAGCCAAGATTTGGCAGGGGGTTCCGAGCAGTACTTC.

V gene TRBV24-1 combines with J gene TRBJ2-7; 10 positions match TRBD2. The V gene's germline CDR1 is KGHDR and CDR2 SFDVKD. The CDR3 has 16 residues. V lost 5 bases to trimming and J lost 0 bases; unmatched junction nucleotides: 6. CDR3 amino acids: CATSAQSSGSSYEQYF. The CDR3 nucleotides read TGTGCCACCAGTGCTCAATCTAGCGGGAGCTCCTACGAGCAGTACTTC.

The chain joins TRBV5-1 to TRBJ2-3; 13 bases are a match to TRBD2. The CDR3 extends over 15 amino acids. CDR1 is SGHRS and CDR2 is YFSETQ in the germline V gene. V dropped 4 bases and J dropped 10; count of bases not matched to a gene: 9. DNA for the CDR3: TGCGCCAGCAGCATCACTAGCGGGGGGGCCGGGGCGCAGTATTTT. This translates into CASSITSGGAGAQYF.

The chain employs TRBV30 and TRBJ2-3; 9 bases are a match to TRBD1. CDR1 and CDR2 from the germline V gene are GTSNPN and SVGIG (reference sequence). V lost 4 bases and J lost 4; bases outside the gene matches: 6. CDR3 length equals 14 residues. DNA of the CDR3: TGTGCCTGGACTCGGGACAGGGTGCCAGATACGCAGTATTTT. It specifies CAWTRDRVPDTQYF.

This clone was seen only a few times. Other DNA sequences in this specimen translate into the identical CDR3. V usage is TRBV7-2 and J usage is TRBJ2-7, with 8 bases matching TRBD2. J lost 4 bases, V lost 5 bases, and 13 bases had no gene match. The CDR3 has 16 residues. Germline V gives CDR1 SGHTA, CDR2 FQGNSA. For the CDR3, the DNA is TGTGCCAGCAGCCTTGCTATCGGGGGGGGTCGATACGAGCAGTACTTC. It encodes CASSLAIGGGRYEQYF.

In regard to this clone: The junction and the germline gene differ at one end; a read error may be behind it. The CDR3 loop reads CASSFPDSHEQYF. The DNA of the CDR3 is TGTGCCAGCAGCTTCCCCGACTCCCACGAGCAGTACTTC. The gene calls are TRBV7-2 and TRBJ2-7; D is unresolved. The CDR3 consists of 13 residues. Germline V gene data show CDR1 as SGHTA and CDR2 as FQGNSA.

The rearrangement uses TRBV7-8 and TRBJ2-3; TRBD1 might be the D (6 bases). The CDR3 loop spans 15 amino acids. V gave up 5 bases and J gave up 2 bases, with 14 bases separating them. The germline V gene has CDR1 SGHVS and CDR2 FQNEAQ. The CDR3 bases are TGTGCCAGCAGCGAAAGTGGGGGCAACACAGATACGCAGTATTTT. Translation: CASSESGGNTDTQYF.

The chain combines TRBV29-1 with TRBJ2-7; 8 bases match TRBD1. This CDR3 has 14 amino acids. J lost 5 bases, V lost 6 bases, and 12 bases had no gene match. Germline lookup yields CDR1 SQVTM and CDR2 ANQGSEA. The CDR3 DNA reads TGCAGCGTGGGTCGGACAGGGTCCATACACGAGCAGTACTTC. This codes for CSVGRTGSIHEQYF.

The DNA of the CDR3 is TGTGCCAGCAGCTTAGCCCTCGCCGGGGAGCTGTTTTTT. As protein: CASSLALAGELFF. This chain links TRBV7-2 with TRBJ2-2; D remains unclear. V was cut by 0 bases and J by 6 bases, with 5 bases left in between. Germline values: CDR1 SGHTA, CDR2 FQGNSA. The CDR3 covers 13 residues.

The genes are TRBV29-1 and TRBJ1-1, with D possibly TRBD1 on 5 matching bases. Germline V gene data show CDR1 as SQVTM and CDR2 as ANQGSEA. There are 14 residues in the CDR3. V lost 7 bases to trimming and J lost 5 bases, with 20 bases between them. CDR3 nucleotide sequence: TGCAGCGGGAAAAGTACAGGTTCTGCGACTGAAGCTTTCTTT. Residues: CSGKSTGSATEAFF.

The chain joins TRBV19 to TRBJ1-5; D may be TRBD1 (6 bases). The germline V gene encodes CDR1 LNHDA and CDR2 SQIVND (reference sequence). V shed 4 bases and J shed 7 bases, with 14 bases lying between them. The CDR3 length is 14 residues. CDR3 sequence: CASSKPTGWQPQHF. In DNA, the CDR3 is TGTGCCAGTAGTAAACCCACAGGGTGGCAGCCCCAGCATTTT.

The CDR3, as DNA: TGTGCCAGCAGCTTGGGCAGCGCCGGGGAAAAACTGTTTTTT. Translated, it gives CASSLGSAGEKLFF. V usage is TRBV5-4 and J usage is TRBJ1-4; D gene unclear. Germline V gives CDR1 SGHNT, CDR2 YYREEE (reference sequence). Trimming removed 0 bases from V and 8 bases from J, with 11 bases in between. The length of the CDR3 is 14 residues.